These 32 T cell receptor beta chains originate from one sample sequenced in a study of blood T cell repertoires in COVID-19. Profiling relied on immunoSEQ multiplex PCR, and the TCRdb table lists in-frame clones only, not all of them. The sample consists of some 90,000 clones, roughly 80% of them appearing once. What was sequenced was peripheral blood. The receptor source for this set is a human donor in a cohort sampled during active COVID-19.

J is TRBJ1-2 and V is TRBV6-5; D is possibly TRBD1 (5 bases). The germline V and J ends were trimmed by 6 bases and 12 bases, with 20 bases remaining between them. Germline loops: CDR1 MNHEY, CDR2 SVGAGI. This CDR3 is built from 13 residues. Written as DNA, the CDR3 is TGTGCCAGCAGCCCAGGACCCCGAGCCAGGGACACCTTC. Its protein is CASSPGPRARDTF.

The CDR3 sequence: CASECYEQYF. The CDR3 nucleotides are TGTGCCAGCGAGTGCTACGAGCAGTACTTC. The V gene is TRBV21-1, the J gene TRBJ2-7; no check of the table's D call, TRBD2, against the DNA was made. TRBV21-1 is a documented pseudogene. The CDR3 is made up of 10 amino acids.

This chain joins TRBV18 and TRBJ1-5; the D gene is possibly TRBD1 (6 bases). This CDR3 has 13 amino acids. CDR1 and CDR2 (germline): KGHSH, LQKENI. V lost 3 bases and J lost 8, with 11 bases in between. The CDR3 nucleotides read TGTGCCAGCTCACCTAGAGCAGGGGAGCCCCAGCATTTT. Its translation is CASSPRAGEPQHF.

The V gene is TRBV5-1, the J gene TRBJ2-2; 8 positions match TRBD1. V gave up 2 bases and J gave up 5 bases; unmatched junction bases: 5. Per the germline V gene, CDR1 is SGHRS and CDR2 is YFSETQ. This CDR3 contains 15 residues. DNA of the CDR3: TGCGCCAGCAGCTTAACGGACAGGGCTACCGGGGAGCTGTTTTTT. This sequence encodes CASSLTDRATGELFF.

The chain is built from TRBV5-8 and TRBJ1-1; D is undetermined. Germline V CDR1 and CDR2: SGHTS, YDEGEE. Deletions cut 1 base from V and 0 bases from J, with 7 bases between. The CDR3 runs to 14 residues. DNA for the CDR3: TGTGCCAGCAGCTTGATGGCCATGAACACTGAAGCTTTCTTT. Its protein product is CASSLMAMNTEAFF.

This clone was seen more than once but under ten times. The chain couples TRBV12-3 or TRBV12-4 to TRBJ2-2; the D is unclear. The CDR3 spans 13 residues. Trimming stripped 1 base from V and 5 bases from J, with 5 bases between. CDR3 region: CASSLGGTGELFF. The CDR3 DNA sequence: TGTGCCAGCAGTTTAGGCGGAACCGGGGAGCTGTTTTTT.

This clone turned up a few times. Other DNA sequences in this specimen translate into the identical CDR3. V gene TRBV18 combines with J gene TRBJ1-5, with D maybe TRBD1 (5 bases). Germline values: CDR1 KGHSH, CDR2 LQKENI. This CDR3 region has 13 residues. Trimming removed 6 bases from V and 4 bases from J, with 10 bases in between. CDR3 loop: CASSPTENQPQHF. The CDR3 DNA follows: TGTGCCAGCTCCCCGACAGAGAATCAGCCCCAGCATTTT.

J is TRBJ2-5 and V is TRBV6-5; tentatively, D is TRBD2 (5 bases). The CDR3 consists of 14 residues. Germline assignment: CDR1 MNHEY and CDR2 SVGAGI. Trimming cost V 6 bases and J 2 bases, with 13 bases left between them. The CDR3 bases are TGTGCCAGCAGGGTTGGGAGCAGTCAAGAGACCCAGTACTTC. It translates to CASRVGSSQETQYF.

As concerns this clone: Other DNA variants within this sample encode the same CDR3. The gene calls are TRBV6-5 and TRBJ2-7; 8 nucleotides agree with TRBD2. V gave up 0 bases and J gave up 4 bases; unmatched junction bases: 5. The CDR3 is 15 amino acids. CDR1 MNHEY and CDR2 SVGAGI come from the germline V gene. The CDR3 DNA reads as TGTGCCAGCAGTTACTCTGGACGGGGGGGTTACGAGCAGTACTTC. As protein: CASSYSGRGGYEQYF.

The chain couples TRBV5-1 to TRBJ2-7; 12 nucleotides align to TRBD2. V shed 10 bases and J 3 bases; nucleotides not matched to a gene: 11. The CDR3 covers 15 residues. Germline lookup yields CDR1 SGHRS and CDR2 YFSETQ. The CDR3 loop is CASADRTSGIYEQYF. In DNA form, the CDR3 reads TGCGCCTCAGCAGATCGGACTAGCGGGATCTACGAGCAGTACTTC.

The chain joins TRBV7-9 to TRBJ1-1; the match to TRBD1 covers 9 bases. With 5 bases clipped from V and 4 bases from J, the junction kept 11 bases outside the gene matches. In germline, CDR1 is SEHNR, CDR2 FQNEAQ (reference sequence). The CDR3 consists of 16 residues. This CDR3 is CASSRTQGARGTEAFF. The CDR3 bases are TGTGCCAGCAGCCGAACACAGGGGGCGCGAGGCACTGAAGCTTTCTTT.

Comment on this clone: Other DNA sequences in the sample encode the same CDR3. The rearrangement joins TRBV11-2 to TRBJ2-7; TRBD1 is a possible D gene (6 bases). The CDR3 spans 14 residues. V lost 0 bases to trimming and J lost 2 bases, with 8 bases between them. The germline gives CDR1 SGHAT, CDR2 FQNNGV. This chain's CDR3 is CASSLEQGAYEQYF. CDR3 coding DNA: TGTGCCAGCAGCTTAGAACAGGGAGCCTACGAGCAGTACTTC.

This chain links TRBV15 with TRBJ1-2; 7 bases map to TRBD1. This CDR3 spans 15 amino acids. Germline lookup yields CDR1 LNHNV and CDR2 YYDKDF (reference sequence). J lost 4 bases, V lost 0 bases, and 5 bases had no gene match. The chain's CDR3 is CATSRDTGTVYGYTF. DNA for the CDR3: TGTGCCACCAGCAGAGACACCGGGACAGTCTATGGCTACACCTTC.

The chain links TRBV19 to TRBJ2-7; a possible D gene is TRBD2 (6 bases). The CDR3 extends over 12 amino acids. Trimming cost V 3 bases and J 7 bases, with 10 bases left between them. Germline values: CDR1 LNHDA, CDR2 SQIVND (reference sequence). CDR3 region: CASSMGGLEQYF. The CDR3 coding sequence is TGTGCCAGTAGTATGGGGGGTCTGGAGCAGTACTTC.

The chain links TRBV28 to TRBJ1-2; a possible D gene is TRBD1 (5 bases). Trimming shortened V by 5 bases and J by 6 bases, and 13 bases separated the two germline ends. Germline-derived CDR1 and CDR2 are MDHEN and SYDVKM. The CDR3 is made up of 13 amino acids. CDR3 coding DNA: TGTGCCAGCAGTCCCGGGGGGTCGGATGGCTACACCTTC. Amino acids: CASSPGGSDGYTF.

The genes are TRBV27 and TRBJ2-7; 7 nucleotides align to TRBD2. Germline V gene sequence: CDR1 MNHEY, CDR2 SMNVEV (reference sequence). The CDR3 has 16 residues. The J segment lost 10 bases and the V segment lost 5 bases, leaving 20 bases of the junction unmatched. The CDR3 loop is CASSPALTSRGAEQYF. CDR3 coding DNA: TGTGCCAGCAGTCCTGCCCTGACTAGCCGAGGGGCGGAACAGTACTTC.

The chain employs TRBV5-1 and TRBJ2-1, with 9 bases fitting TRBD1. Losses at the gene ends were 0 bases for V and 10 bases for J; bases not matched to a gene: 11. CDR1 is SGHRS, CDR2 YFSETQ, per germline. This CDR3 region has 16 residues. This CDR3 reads CASSLGLGQGSVEQFF. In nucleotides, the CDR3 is TGCGCCAGCAGCTTGGGGCTGGGACAGGGATCTGTCGAGCAGTTCTTC.

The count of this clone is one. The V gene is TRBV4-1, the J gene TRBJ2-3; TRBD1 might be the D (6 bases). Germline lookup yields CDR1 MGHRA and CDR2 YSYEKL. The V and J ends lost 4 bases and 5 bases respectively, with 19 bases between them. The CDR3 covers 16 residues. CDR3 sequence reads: CASSPRAGTLKDTQYF. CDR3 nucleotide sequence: TGCGCCAGCAGCCCGCGGGCCGGGACATTAAAAGATACGCAGTATTTT.

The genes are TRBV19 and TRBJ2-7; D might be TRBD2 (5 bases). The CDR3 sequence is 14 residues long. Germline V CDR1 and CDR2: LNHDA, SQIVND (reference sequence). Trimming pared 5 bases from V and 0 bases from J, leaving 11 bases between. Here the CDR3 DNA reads TGTGCCAGTAGTCCCGGGGAGAACTCCTACGAGCAGTACTTC. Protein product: CASSPGENSYEQYF.

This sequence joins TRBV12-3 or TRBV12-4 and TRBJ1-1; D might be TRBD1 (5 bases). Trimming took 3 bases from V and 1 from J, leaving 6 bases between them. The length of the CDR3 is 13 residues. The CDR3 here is CASSLGGNTEAFF. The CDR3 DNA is TGTGCCAGCAGTTTGGGGGGGAACACTGAAGCTTTCTTT.

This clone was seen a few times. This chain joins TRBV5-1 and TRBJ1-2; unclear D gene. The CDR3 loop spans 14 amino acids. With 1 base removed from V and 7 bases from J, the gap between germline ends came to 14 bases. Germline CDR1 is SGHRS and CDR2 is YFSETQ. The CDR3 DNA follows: TGCGCCAGCAGCTTGTCCGGGGTGCGCTTTGGCTACACCTTC. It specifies CASSLSGVRFGYTF.

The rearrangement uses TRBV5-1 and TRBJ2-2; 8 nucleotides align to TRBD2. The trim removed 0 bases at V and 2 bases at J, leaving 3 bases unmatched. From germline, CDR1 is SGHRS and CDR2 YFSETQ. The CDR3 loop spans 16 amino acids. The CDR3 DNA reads TGCGCCAGCAGCTTGGCAAGCGGGAGAAACACCGGGGAGCTGTTTTTT. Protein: CASSLASGRNTGELFF. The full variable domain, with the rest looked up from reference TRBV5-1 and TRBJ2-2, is KAGVTQTPRYLIKTRGQQVTLSCSPISGHRSVSWYQQTPGQGLQFLFEYFSETQRNKGNFPGRFSGRQFSNSRSEMNVSTLELGDSALYLCASSLASGRNTGELFFGEGSRLTVL.

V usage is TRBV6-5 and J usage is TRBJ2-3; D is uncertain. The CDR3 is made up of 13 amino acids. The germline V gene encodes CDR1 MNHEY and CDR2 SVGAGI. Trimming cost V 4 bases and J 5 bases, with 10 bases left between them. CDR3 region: CASSSHFGDTQYF. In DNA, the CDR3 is TGTGCCAGCAGTTCCCACTTTGGAGATACGCAGTATTTT.

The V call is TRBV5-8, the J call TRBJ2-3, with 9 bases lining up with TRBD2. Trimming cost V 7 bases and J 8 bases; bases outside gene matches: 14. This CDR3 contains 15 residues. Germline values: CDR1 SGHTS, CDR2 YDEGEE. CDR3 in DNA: TGTGCCAGCTTCCGGGGTAGCGGGAGAGGCGGTACGCAGTATTTT. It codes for CASFRGSGRGGTQYF.

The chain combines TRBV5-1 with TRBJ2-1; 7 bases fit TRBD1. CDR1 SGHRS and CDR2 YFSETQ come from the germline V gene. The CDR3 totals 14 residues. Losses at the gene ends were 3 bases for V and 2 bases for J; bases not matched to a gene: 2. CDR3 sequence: CASSSGQTYNEQFF. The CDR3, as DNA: TGCGCCAGCAGCTCGGGACAGACCTACAATGAGCAGTTCTTC.

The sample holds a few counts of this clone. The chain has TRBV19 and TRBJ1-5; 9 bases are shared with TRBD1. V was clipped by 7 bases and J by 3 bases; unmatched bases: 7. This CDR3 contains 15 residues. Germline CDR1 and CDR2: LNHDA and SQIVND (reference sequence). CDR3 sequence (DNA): TGTGCCAGTATTCCGGGACAGGGCTTCAATCAGCCCCAGCATTTT. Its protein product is CASIPGQGFNQPQHF.

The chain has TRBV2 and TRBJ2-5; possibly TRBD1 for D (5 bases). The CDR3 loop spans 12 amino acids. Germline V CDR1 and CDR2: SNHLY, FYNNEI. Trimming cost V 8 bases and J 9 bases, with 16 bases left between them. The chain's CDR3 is CASFWTPEAQYF. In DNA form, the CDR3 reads TGTGCCAGCTTCTGGACACCTGAGGCCCAGTACTTC.

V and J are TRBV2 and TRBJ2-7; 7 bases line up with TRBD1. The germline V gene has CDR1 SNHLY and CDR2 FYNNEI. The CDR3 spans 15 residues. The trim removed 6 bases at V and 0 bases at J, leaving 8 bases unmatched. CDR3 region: CASRVTTGSSYEQYF. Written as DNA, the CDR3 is TGTGCCAGCAGGGTAACGACAGGGAGCTCCTACGAGCAGTACTTC.

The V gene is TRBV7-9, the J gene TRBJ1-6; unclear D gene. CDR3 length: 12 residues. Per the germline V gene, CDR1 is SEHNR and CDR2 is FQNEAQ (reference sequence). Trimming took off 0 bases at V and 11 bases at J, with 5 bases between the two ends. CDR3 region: CASSLALTPLHF. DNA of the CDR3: TGTGCCAGCAGCTTAGCGCTAACACCCCTCCACTTT.

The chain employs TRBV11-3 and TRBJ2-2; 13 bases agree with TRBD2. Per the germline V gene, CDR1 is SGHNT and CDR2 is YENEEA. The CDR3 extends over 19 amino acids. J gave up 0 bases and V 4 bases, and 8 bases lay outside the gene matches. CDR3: CASSYYTGLAGPNTGELFF. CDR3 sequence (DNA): TGTGCCAGCAGCTATTACACGGGACTAGCGGGACCGAACACCGGGGAGCTGTTTTTT.

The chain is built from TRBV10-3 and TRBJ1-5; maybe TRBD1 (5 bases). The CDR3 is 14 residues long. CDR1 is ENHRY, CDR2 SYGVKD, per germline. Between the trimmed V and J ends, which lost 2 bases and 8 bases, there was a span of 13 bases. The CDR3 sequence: CAISEAQGREPQHF. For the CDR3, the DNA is TGTGCCATCAGTGAGGCGCAGGGCAGGGAGCCCCAGCATTTT.

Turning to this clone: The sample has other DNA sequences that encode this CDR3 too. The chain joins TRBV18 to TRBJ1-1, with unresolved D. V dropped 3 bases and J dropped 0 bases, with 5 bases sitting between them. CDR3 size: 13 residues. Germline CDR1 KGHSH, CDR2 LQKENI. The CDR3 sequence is CASSPTMNTEAFF. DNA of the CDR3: TGTGCCAGCTCACCCACAATGAACACTGAAGCTTTCTTT. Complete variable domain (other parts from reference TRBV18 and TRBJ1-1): NAGVMQNPRHLVRRRGQEARLRCSPMKGHSHVYWYRQLPEEGLKFMVYLQKENIIDESGMPKERFSAEFPKEGPSILRIQQVVRGDSAAYFCASSPTMNTEAFFGQGTRLTVV.